Each of the 22 T cell receptor beta chains below was sequenced from the same sample in a study of shared clonotypes between healthy human individuals. Cells designated naive CD8 were CD45RO-negative and were positively selected for CCR7, with terminally differentiated effector memory CD45RA+ cells excluded. The method was immunoSEQ multiplex PCR; TCRdb's version includes in-frame clones alone and lacks a portion of them. The sample contains fewer than 1 million clones, 95% to 97% of which appear only once. Material for sequencing was naive CD8+ T cells sorted from blood. All receptors come from a man aged 30 to 45 in good health.

In the case of this clone: At one boundary the junction diverges from the germline segment, which might be a read error. This chain connects TRBV6-1 to TRBJ2-2; 10 bases are shared with TRBD2. Germline V CDR1 and CDR2: MNHNS, SASEGT. This CDR3 contains 17 residues. CDR3 coding DNA: TGTGCCAGCAGAGAAGTACTAGCGGGACTGAACACCGGGGAGCTGTTTTTT. This codes for CASREVLAGLNTGELFF.

This sequence joins TRBV11-3 and TRBJ2-3, with D perhaps matching TRBD1 (6 bases). The CDR3 covers 15 residues. Germline CDR1 SGHNT, CDR2 YENEEA. Trimming took 2 bases from V and 2 from J, leaving 11 bases between them. The CDR3 region has the DNA TGTGCCAGCAGCTTACCGGACAGCACCACAGATACGCAGTATTTT. Residues: CASSLPDSTTDTQYF.

The chain links TRBV19 to TRBJ2-2; TRBD2 is a possible D gene (5 bases). CDR1 and CDR2 from the germline V gene are LNHDA and SQIVND (reference sequence). The CDR3 is 14 amino acids. Trimming removed 5 bases from V and 0 bases from J, with 7 bases in between. DNA for the CDR3: TGTGCCAGTAGTTGGCGGGCGAACACCGGGGAGCTGTTTTTT. It is translated as CASSWRANTGELFF.

The V gene is TRBV2, the J gene TRBJ2-4, with 8 bases lining up with TRBD1. Unmatched junction bases numbered 8, after V lost 1 base and J lost 6 bases. This CDR3 is built from 16 residues. The germline V gene has CDR1 SNHLY and CDR2 FYNNEI. CDR3 sequence reads: CASSEGVGQGANIQYF. The DNA of the CDR3 is TGTGCCAGCAGTGAAGGAGTAGGGCAGGGGGCAAACATTCAGTACTTC.

This rearrangement joins TRBV10-3 to TRBJ2-2, with 9 bases identical to TRBD2. The CDR3 runs 15 residues. With V trimmed by 6 bases and J by 2 bases, 4 bases remained unmatched. The germline V gene has CDR1 ENHRY and CDR2 SYGVKD. The CDR3 is CAIRLLAGNTGELFF. CDR3 DNA sequence: TGTGCCATCAGGCTCCTAGCGGGAAACACCGGGGAGCTGTTTTTT.

This sequence joins TRBV9 and TRBJ2-1, with 11 bases matching TRBD2. In germline, CDR1 is SGDLS, CDR2 YYNGEE. V was clipped by 4 bases and J by 5 bases; unmatched bases: 5. The CDR3 is 15 amino acids. CDR3 loop: CASSPGTSGHNEQFF. CDR3 coding DNA: TGTGCCAGCAGCCCCGGGACTAGCGGACACAATGAGCAGTTCTTC.

The chain carries TRBV7-6 and TRBJ2-1, with TRBD2 matching over 15 bases. With V trimmed by 5 bases and J by 4 bases, 9 bases remained unmatched. The CDR3 is 18 residues long. The germline CDR1 and CDR2 sequences are SGHVS and FNYEAQ. CDR3 amino acids: CASSRGLAGGGSYNEQFF. In DNA form, the CDR3 reads TGTGCCAGCAGCCGGGGACTAGCGGGGGGAGGGTCTTACAATGAGCAGTTCTTC. Full variable domain (rest looked up from reference TRBV7-6 and TRBJ2-1): GAGVSQSPRYKVTKRGQDVALRCDPISGHVSLYWYRQALGQGPEFLTYFNYEAQQDKSGLPNDRFSAERPEGSISTLTIQRTEQRDSAMYRCASSRGLAGGGSYNEQFFGPGTRLTVL.

The chain couples TRBV11-2 to TRBJ1-1; possibly TRBD1 for D (6 bases). The V end was cut by 9 bases, the J end by 7 bases, with 18 bases between. Germline V CDR1 and CDR2: SGHAT, FQNNGV. The length of the CDR3 is 13 residues. The CDR3 DNA reads as TGTGCCAGTACAGGGCTCTCGGAGCTTGAAGCTTTCTTT. Amino acids: CASTGLSELEAFF.

This chain connects TRBV7-6 to TRBJ1-1; perhaps TRBD1 as D (6 bases). CDR1 and CDR2 from the germline V gene are SGHVS and FNYEAQ. The CDR3 spans 13 residues. Trimming removed 4 bases at V and 1 base at J, with 7 bases between. This CDR3 is CASSSGENTEAFF. The CDR3 coding sequence is TGTGCCAGCAGCTCAGGGGAGAACACTGAAGCTTTCTTT.

The gene calls are TRBV30 and TRBJ1-4, with D unresolved. Germline CDR1 is GTSNPN and CDR2 is SVGIG (reference sequence). This CDR3 contains 13 residues. Trimming stripped 2 bases from V and 6 bases from J, with 10 bases between. CDR3 sequence: CAWSSGVDEKLFF. In DNA, the CDR3 is TGTGCCTGGAGTTCTGGGGTTGATGAAAAACTGTTTTTT.

Written as DNA, the CDR3 is TGCGCCAGCAGCCAAGATCAAACGGACTACTCTGTACTGAATGAGCAGTTCTTC. It translates to CASSQDQTDYSVLNEQFF. J is TRBJ2-1 and V is TRBV4-1; maybe TRBD2 (6 bases). V dropped 0 bases and J dropped 7 bases, with 22 bases sitting between them. Germline CDR1 MGHRA, CDR2 YSYEKL. The CDR3 has 18 amino acids.

J is TRBJ1-4 and V is TRBV7-6; no reliable D call. This CDR3 region has 14 residues. The germline CDR1 and CDR2 sequences are SGHVS and FNYEAQ. V lost 2 bases, J lost 3 bases, and 7 bases lay in between. CDR3 protein: CASSLRIANEKLFF. The DNA for the CDR3 is TGTGCCAGCAGCTTAAGGATAGCTAATGAAAAACTGTTTTTT.

The chain recombines TRBV7-8 with TRBJ1-1; TRBD1 aligns across 8 bases. Germline V lookup: CDR1 SGHVS, CDR2 FQNEAQ. The length of the CDR3 is 14 residues. Trimming cost V 4 bases and J 6 bases; bases outside gene matches: 7. CDR3 loop: CASSSRTGTPEAFF. CDR3 nucleotide sequence: TGTGCCAGCAGCTCAAGGACAGGGACGCCTGAAGCTTTCTTT. The full variable domain, in which reference TRBV7-8 and TRBJ1-1 provide the parts outside the CDR3, is GAGVSQSPRYKVAKRGQDVALRCDPISGHVSLFWYQQALGQGPEFLTYFQNEAQLDKSGLPSDRFFAERPEGSVSTLKIQRTQQEDSAVYLCASSSRTGTPEAFFGQGTRLTVV.

This rearrangement joins TRBV2 to TRBJ2-6; D ambiguous. The length of the CDR3 is 17 residues. V was shortened by 8 bases and J by 1 base, with 18 bases between the two germline ends. Germline V CDR1 and CDR2: SNHLY, FYNNEI. The CDR3 DNA follows: TGTGCCAGCCACCGGATTCCCTTAGGGTCTGGGGCCAACGTCCTGACTTTC. It is translated as CASHRIPLGSGANVLTF.

V usage is TRBV5-6 and J usage is TRBJ2-7, with 10 bases lining up with TRBD1. V gave up 3 bases and J gave up 4 bases; unmatched junction bases: 7. CDR1 is SGHDT and CDR2 is YYEEEE in the germline V gene. The length of the CDR3 is 15 residues. CDR3 nucleotide sequence: TGTGCCAGCAGCTCTCTGGGACAGGGGTCTTACGAGCAGTACTTC. It specifies CASSSLGQGSYEQYF.

The J gene is TRBJ2-7, the V gene TRBV28; D is perhaps TRBD1 (5 bases). V lost 2 bases, J lost 4 bases, and 12 bases lay in between. This CDR3 has 14 residues. Germline CDR1 MDHEN, CDR2 SYDVKM. CDR3 loop: CASSLIGVEYEQYF. The CDR3 nucleotides are TGTGCCAGCAGTTTAATAGGGGTTGAATACGAGCAGTACTTC. Filled out from reference TRBV28 and TRBJ2-7, the complete variable domain reads DVKVTQSSRYLVKRTGEKVFLECVQDMDHENMFWYRQDPGLGLRLIYFSYDVKMKEKGDIPEGYSVSREKKERFSLILESASTNQTSMYLCASSLIGVEYEQYFGPGTRLTVT.

The V gene is TRBV15, the J gene TRBJ1-5; no firm D call. V was shortened by 5 bases and J by 6 bases, with 14 bases between the two germline ends. The CDR3 consists of 14 residues. Looked up from germline, CDR1 is LNHNV and CDR2 is YYDKDF (reference sequence). The CDR3 DNA reads TGTGCCACCAGCGCCGACGGTGTGGGTCAGCCCCAGCATTTT. It specifies CATSADGVGQPQHF.

This chain links TRBV10-3 with TRBJ2-2; 7 bases line up with TRBD1. V trimming: 10 bases; J trimming: 2 bases; junction bases outside the gene matches: 7. This CDR3 is built from 14 residues. CDR1 and CDR2 (germline): ENHRY, SYGVKD. CDR3 amino acids: CASSGTDNTGELFF. CDR3 nucleotide sequence: TGTGCCAGTTCCGGGACAGATAACACCGGGGAGCTGTTTTTT.

The V and J genes are TRBV11-2 and TRBJ2-1, with 9 nucleotides matching TRBD1. Germline assignment: CDR1 SGHAT and CDR2 FQNNGV. Trimming removed 5 bases from V and 1 base from J; junction bases left unmatched: 6. This CDR3 is built from 16 residues. The chain's CDR3 is CASSTYRGQSYNEQFF. DNA of the CDR3: TGTGCCAGCAGCACTTACAGGGGGCAATCCTACAATGAGCAGTTCTTC.

This clone was recorded once. The V gene is TRBV27, the J gene TRBJ2-1; a weak D match, TRBD2 (5 bases). Between the trimmed V and J ends, which lost 4 bases and 3 bases, there was a span of 16 bases. CDR1 is MNHEY and CDR2 is SMNVEV in the germline V gene (reference sequence). The CDR3 is made up of 16 amino acids. This chain's CDR3 is CASSSSAGAVYNEQFF. CDR3 in DNA: TGTGCCAGCAGTTCCTCGGCGGGCGCCGTCTACAATGAGCAGTTCTTC.

The chain combines TRBV7-6 with TRBJ2-1; 11 bases map to TRBD2. The CDR3 has 15 residues. Germline V gene data show CDR1 as SGHVS and CDR2 as FNYEAQ. Trimming cost V 4 bases and J 12 bases; bases outside gene matches: 11. DNA of the CDR3: TGTGCCAGCAGCTCACTAGCGGGAGTTCCGGGAGGGCAGTTCTTC. Translated, it gives CASSSLAGVPGGQFF.

To note about this clone: This specimen includes other DNA sequences encoding the same CDR3. The chain carries TRBV27 and TRBJ1-5; D unclear. Germline lookup yields CDR1 MNHEY and CDR2 SMNVEV (reference sequence). The length of the CDR3 is 15 residues. The V end was cut by 5 bases, the J end by 0 bases, with 11 bases between. CDR3 region: CASSRSGDSNQPQHF. Here the CDR3 DNA reads TGTGCCAGCAGTCGTTCCGGGGATAGCAATCAGCCCCAGCATTTT.